The clone carrying this T cell receptor beta chain came up once. The antigen remains undetermined. The data were obtained in a study of cytotoxic CD8 clonotypes in ibrutinib-treated CLL. Study observations and caveats: Age-matched healthy donor levels were exceeded by baseline clonality, which tracked circulating CD8+ T-cell counts.

Germline CDR1 and CDR2: SGHAT and FQNNGV. CDR3 length: 17 amino acids. V was clipped by 5 bases and J by 4 bases; unmatched bases: 9. Clones were read by immunoSEQ multiplex PCR, and TCRdb kept only the in-frame ones, dropping some. The table has 80,000 to 95,000 clones, roughly 83% seen once. Here the sequenced sample was PBMCs, taken after 12 months of ibrutinib treatment. This TCR derives from a human donor with chronic lymphocytic leukemia. The rearrangement links TRBV11-2 to TRBJ2-1; 12 bases map to TRBD2. DNA for the CDR3: TGTGCCAGCAGCCGACTAGCGGGGGTGCCATTTTACAATGAGCAGTTCTTC. Protein: CASSRLAGVPFYNEQFF. The whole variable domain, remainder taken from reference TRBV11-2 and TRBJ2-1, is EAGVAQSPRYKIIEKRQSVAFWCNPISGHATLYWYQQILGQGPKLLIQFQNNGVVDDSQLPKDRFSAERLKGVDSTLKIQPAKLEDSAVYLCASSRLAGVPFYNEQFFGPGTRLTVL.